This passage covers 28 T cell receptor beta chains from one sample sequenced in a study of neoadjuvant anti-PD-1 for oral cavity cancer. Data came from immunoSEQ multiplex PCR; TCRdb stores just in-frame clones and leaves some out. The sample lists about 14,000 clones, approximately 69% occurring once. Time point: after neoadjuvant nivolumab, at surgical resection. The sequencing used PBMCs, collected after nivolumab (anti-PD-1) treatment. These receptors were taken from a person aged 35 to 85 with oral cavity squamous cell carcinoma.

The chain carries TRBV11-2 and TRBJ2-3; no definite D call. This CDR3 region has 13 residues. V was cut by 1 base and J by 4 bases, with 6 bases left in between. The V gene's germline CDR1 is SGHAT and CDR2 FQNNGV. DNA of the CDR3: TGTGCCAGCAGCTTAGGGATGGCAGATACGCAGTATTTT. Translated: CASSLGMADTQYF.

V and J are TRBV6-5 and TRBJ1-1; D possibly corresponds to TRBD1 (5 bases). Trimming took 5 bases from V and 7 from J, leaving 20 bases between them. CDR1 is MNHEY and CDR2 is SVGAGI in the germline V gene. The CDR3 is 15 amino acids. The CDR3 is CASSSTGLLGGEAFF. The CDR3 coding sequence is TGTGCCAGCAGTAGTACGGGACTCCTAGGTGGTGAAGCTTTCTTT.

V is TRBV19 and J is TRBJ2-2; 11 bases map to TRBD2. Per germline, CDR1 LNHDA and CDR2 SQIVND (reference sequence). The CDR3 has 17 amino acids. The trim removed 3 bases at V and 5 bases at J, leaving 8 bases unmatched. The CDR3 bases are TGTGCCAGTAGTATCGGGGGACTAGCGGTTTCTACCGGGGAGCTGTTTTTT. This gives the protein CASSIGGLAVSTGELFF.

This clone was observed a few times. The CDR3 region is CASSPRGQEAQYF. The CDR3, as DNA: TGTGCCAGCAGCCCAAGAGGGCAGGAGGCGCAGTACTTC. This chain joins TRBV9 and TRBJ2-7, with TRBD2 as a possible D gene (5 bases). The CDR3 runs 13 residues. Germline CDR1 and CDR2: SGDLS and YYNGEE. V lost 4 bases and J 9 bases, leaving 17 bases between the germline ends.

The chain carries TRBV9 and TRBJ2-1; TRBD2 is a possible D gene (5 bases). V lost 0 bases to trimming and J lost 1 base, with 11 bases between them. This CDR3 is built from 16 residues. Germline V gives CDR1 SGDLS, CDR2 YYNGEE. This CDR3 is CASSVEGSGSYNEQFF. The CDR3 DNA reads as TGTGCCAGCAGCGTAGAAGGGAGCGGATCCTACAATGAGCAGTTCTTC.

The chain links TRBV10-1 to TRBJ2-5; 8 bases fit TRBD1. With 6 bases clipped from V and 4 bases from J, the junction kept 4 bases outside the gene matches. Per germline, CDR1 WNHNN and CDR2 SYGVQD (reference sequence). The CDR3 has 13 amino acids. The DNA of the CDR3 is TGCGCCAGCAGCTTGGGGACAGGAGAGACCCAGTACTTC. Translated: CASSLGTGETQYF.

This sequence joins TRBV5-1 and TRBJ2-5; the D gene is possibly TRBD1 (5 bases). CDR3 size: 16 residues. Trimming shortened V by 0 bases and J by 5 bases, and 17 bases separated the two germline ends. CDR1 SGHRS and CDR2 YFSETQ come from the germline V gene. The CDR3, as DNA: TGCGCCAGCAGCTTGGCCGTGGCAGGGCAAGGGGAGACCCAGTACTTC. Its protein product is CASSLAVAGQGETQYF.

As to this clone: Other DNA sequences of this sample code for an identical CDR3. J is TRBJ2-7 and V is TRBV6-5; tentative D call: TRBD2 (5 bases). Per germline, CDR1 MNHEY and CDR2 SVGAGI. The CDR3 covers 12 residues. The V end lost 4 bases, the J end lost 2 bases, and 6 bases lay between the germline ends. CDR3 coding DNA: TGTGCCAGCAGTTCCGGGGCCTACGAGCAGTACTTC. Protein sequence: CASSSGAYEQYF.

This chain connects TRBV28 to TRBJ2-7, with 7 bases that match TRBD2. The length of the CDR3 is 13 residues. The germline V gene has CDR1 MDHEN and CDR2 SYDVKM. The J segment lost 3 bases and the V segment lost 5 bases, leaving 4 bases of the junction unmatched. The CDR3, as DNA: TGTGCCAGCAGTAGTCTAGCGGTCTACGAGCAGTACTTC. Encoded protein: CASSSLAVYEQYF.

The chain is built from TRBV10-1 and TRBJ2-5; D possibly corresponds to TRBD2 (6 bases). CDR1 and CDR2 from the germline V gene are WNHNN and SYGVQD (reference sequence). V lost 6 bases, J lost 6 bases, and 17 bases lay in between. The CDR3 runs to 14 residues. CDR3 region: CASSPDAGSKTQYF. CDR3 nucleotides: TGCGCCAGCAGCCCGGACGCGGGGAGTAAGACCCAGTACTTC.

The chain employs TRBV5-1 and TRBJ1-4, with D perhaps TRBD1 (6 bases). The length of the CDR3 is 14 residues. V lost 3 bases, J lost 3 bases, and 9 bases lay in between. CDR1 is SGHRS and CDR2 is YFSETQ in the germline V gene. The CDR3 DNA sequence: TGCGCCAGCAGCTCCGAGGGGGCTAATGAAAAACTGTTTTTT. It encodes CASSSEGANEKLFF. The variable domain in full, completed from reference TRBV5-1 and TRBJ1-4, reads KAGVTQTPRYLIKTRGQQVTLSCSPISGHRSVSWYQQTPGQGLQFLFEYFSETQRNKGNFPGRFSGRQFSNSRSEMNVSTLELGDSALYLCASSSEGANEKLFFGSGTQLSVL.

The chain links TRBV28 to TRBJ2-3; D is possibly TRBD1 (5 bases). The CDR3 consists of 15 residues. From germline, CDR1 is MDHEN and CDR2 SYDVKM. The V gene lost 2 bases and the J gene lost 0 bases, with 9 bases spanning the gap. The CDR3 reads CASSLTPGSTDTQYF. CDR3 sequence (DNA): TGTGCCAGCAGTTTAACCCCAGGGAGCACAGATACGCAGTATTTT.

The chain uses TRBV11-2 and TRBJ2-5; D not certain. CDR1 SGHAT and CDR2 FQNNGV come from the germline V gene. This CDR3 contains 14 residues. V gave up 1 base and J gave up 4 bases, with 10 bases separating them. In DNA, the CDR3 is TGTGCCAGCAGCTTAGGGAGAGCGCCAGAGACCCAGTACTTC. It translates to CASSLGRAPETQYF.

This chain links TRBV27 with TRBJ2-7; 11 bases are shared with TRBD2. Germline CDR1 MNHEY, CDR2 SMNVEV (reference sequence). The CDR3 is 14 amino acids. V trimming: 6 bases; J trimming: 6 bases; junction bases outside the gene matches: 7. The CDR3 DNA reads TGTGCCAGCAGCTCACTAGCGGGGGCTAGCGAGCAGTACTTC. It translates to CASSSLAGASEQYF.

This clone is a singleton in its sample. The V gene is TRBV6-4, the J gene TRBJ2-7; 10 nucleotides line up with TRBD2. The germline CDR1 and CDR2 sequences are MRHNA and SNTAGT. The CDR3 covers 13 residues. After removal of 3 bases from V and 9 bases from J, the junction contained 5 bases not matched to a gene. The chain's CDR3 is CASSDTSGTAQYF. CDR3 in DNA: TGTGCCAGCAGTGATACTAGCGGGACGGCGCAGTACTTC.

The J gene is TRBJ1-1, the V gene TRBV27; D ambiguous. The ends were cut back, 2 bases at V and 4 bases at J, with 11 bases in the middle. Germline loops: CDR1 MNHEY, CDR2 SMNVEV (reference sequence). CDR3 size: 14 residues. CDR3 sequence (DNA): TGTGCCAGCAGTTTACTGGTCCGGAGCACTGAAGCTTTCTTT. Encoded protein: CASSLLVRSTEAFF.

The rearrangement joins TRBV30 to TRBJ2-3; possible D gene TRBD2, 5 bases. Germline lookup yields CDR1 GTSNPN and CDR2 SVGIG (reference sequence). V was cut by 3 bases and J by 3 bases, with 16 bases left in between. The CDR3 runs 15 residues. CDR3 protein: CAWSLGSLQTDTQYF. Here the CDR3 DNA reads TGTGCCTGGAGCCTAGGGAGTTTACAGACAGATACGCAGTATTTT.

This clone was seen more than once but under ten times. This rearrangement joins TRBV5-4 to TRBJ2-7; D is undetermined. The CDR3 loop spans 14 amino acids. V was clipped by 4 bases and J by 0 bases, with 11 bases between them. Germline assignment: CDR1 SGHNT and CDR2 YYREEE (reference sequence). CDR3 in DNA: TGTGCCAGCAGCCGTCAAGGCGTCTCCTACGAGCAGTACTTC. Translated, it gives CASSRQGVSYEQYF.

The genes are TRBV6-1 and TRBJ1-5; no firm D call. This CDR3 has 14 amino acids. The V and J ends lost 0 bases and 8 bases respectively, with 11 bases between them. Germline CDR1 is MNHNS and CDR2 is SASEGT. DNA of the CDR3: TGTGCCAGCAGTGAAGCTTCCGAGCAGGAGCCCCAGCATTTT. This encodes CASSEASEQEPQHF.

The rearrangement joins TRBV2 to TRBJ1-5; 7 positions agree with TRBD1. Germline V gene lookup returns CDR1 SNHLY and CDR2 FYNNEI. The CDR3 is 16 amino acids. J lost 0 bases, V lost 7 bases, and 9 bases had no gene match. The CDR3 sequence: CASTLGQVNSNQPQHF. DNA of the CDR3: TGTGCCAGCACTTTAGGACAGGTTAATAGCAATCAGCCCCAGCATTTT.

This clone appeared a few times. The chain joins TRBV19 to TRBJ1-2; tentatively, D is TRBD1 (6 bases). The CDR3 is 13 amino acids. Germline V gene data show CDR1 as LNHDA and CDR2 as SQIVND (reference sequence). Deletions cut 3 bases from V and 8 bases from J, with 13 bases between. This CDR3 reads CASSITRGRGYTF. The CDR3 coding sequence is TGTGCCAGTAGTATCACCAGGGGCCGCGGCTACACCTTC.

This clone has a handful of counts. The chain combines TRBV21-1 with TRBJ2-3; the table's D call TRBD1 went unverified against the DNA. TRBV21-1 is a known pseudogene. This CDR3 is built from 14 residues. The CDR3 sequence is CASSTVEQADTQYF. DNA of the CDR3: TGTGCCAGCAGCACCGTTGAACAGGCAGATACGCAGTATTTT.

V usage is TRBV7-9 and J usage is TRBJ2-1; D possibly corresponds to TRBD2 (5 bases). The germline V and J ends were trimmed by 1 base and 7 bases, with 14 bases remaining between them. Germline V gives CDR1 SEHNR, CDR2 FQNEAQ (reference sequence). This CDR3 is 15 amino acids long. The CDR3 loop is CASSLVRQEVNEQFF. CDR3 nucleotide sequence: TGTGCCAGCAGCTTAGTTCGTCAGGAGGTAAATGAGCAGTTCTTC.

The rearrangement links TRBV4-1 to TRBJ2-3; D is uncertain. The CDR3 runs to 13 residues. Germline CDR1 and CDR2: MGHRA and YSYEKL. V lost 1 base to trimming and J lost 6 bases, with 8 bases between them. CDR3 residues: CASSQVLMDTQYF. In DNA form, the CDR3 reads TGCGCCAGCAGCCAAGTTCTTATGGATACGCAGTATTTT.

The chain joins TRBV5-4 to TRBJ2-3; a weak D match, TRBD1 (6 bases). Germline V gene data show CDR1 as SGHNT and CDR2 as YYREEE (reference sequence). Trimming removed 4 bases at V and 3 bases at J, with 12 bases between. The CDR3 spans 14 residues. In DNA form, the CDR3 reads TGTGCCAGCAGCCGGGACACCAAAACAGATACGCAGTATTTT. Amino acids: CASSRDTKTDTQYF.

The chain recombines TRBV2 with TRBJ2-3, with D possibly being TRBD1 (6 bases). The germline V gene encodes CDR1 SNHLY and CDR2 FYNNEI. The CDR3 covers 14 residues. V shed 6 bases and J shed 0 bases, with 10 bases lying between them. CDR3 nucleotides: TGTGCCAGCAGCCCGGGACACAGCACAGATACGCAGTATTTT. Residues: CASSPGHSTDTQYF.

The V gene is TRBV7-9, the J gene TRBJ2-3, with D tentatively TRBD1 or TRBD2 (5 bases each). Trimming pared 7 bases from V and 0 bases from J, leaving 17 bases between. The CDR3 is 16 residues long. Germline V gives CDR1 SEHNR, CDR2 FQNEAQ (reference sequence). Written as DNA, the CDR3 is TGTGCCAGCAACGGGGCCCGGGTCACTAGCACAGATACGCAGTATTTT. As protein: CASNGARVTSTDTQYF.

The chain joins TRBV7-9 to TRBJ2-3; TRBD2 might be the D (5 bases). The CDR3 has 14 residues. CDR1 SEHNR and CDR2 FQNEAQ come from the germline V gene (reference sequence). Trimming took off 6 bases at V and 4 bases at J, with 14 bases between the two ends. The CDR3 is CASSWTGLSDTQYF. The CDR3 coding sequence is TGTGCCAGCAGTTGGACTGGGCTCTCAGATACGCAGTATTTT.